Listed here are 25 T cell receptor beta chains from one sample, sequenced in a study of PD-L1 blockade in urothelial cancer. The time point: peripheral blood 6 weeks after treatment start. TCRdb keeps only in-frame clones here, not all; method: immunoSEQ multiplex PCR. Of tens of thousands of clones listed, approximately 89% are singletons. The source was PBMCs, collected around atezolizumab (anti-PD-L1) treatment. The receptors were sampled from a woman aged 80 or over with urothelial cancer.

The genes are TRBV5-6 and TRBJ1-1, with 10 bases lining up with TRBD1. The CDR3 has 16 amino acids. V was pared by 4 bases and J by 1 base, with 7 bases of the junction left unmatched. Germline V gene lookup returns CDR1 SGHDT and CDR2 YYEEEE. The CDR3 loop reads CASSPDRGKSNTEAFF. CDR3 in DNA: TGTGCCAGCAGCCCGGACAGGGGGAAATCGAACACTGAAGCTTTCTTT.

J is TRBJ2-4 and V is TRBV5-6; D may be TRBD2 (5 bases). The germline CDR1 and CDR2 sequences are SGHDT and YYEEEE. V lost 1 base and J lost 7, with 9 bases in between. The CDR3 has 13 residues. The CDR3: CASSLLPGNIQYF. Written as DNA, the CDR3 is TGTGCCAGCAGCTTGTTGCCGGGGAACATTCAGTACTTC.

This clone was detected once. The genes are TRBV9 and TRBJ2-1; 14 bases are a match to TRBD2. CDR3 length equals 20 residues. Losses at the gene ends were 4 bases for V and 5 bases for J; bases not matched to a gene: 17. Per the germline V gene, CDR1 is SGDLS and CDR2 is YYNGEE. CDR3 coding DNA: TGTGCCAGCAGCCCGTCCGGGACTAGCGGGAGAAGGGGTATTCACAATGAGCAGTTCTTC. This encodes CASSPSGTSGRRGIHNEQFF.

The rearrangement links TRBV19 to TRBJ2-1, with a tentative D call TRBD2 (5 bases). V lost 11 bases, J lost 0 bases, and 14 bases lay in between. Germline V gives CDR1 LNHDA, CDR2 SQIVND (reference sequence). CDR3 size: 14 residues. This CDR3 reads CAGGALSSYNEQFF. CDR3 DNA sequence: TGTGCCGGAGGCGCACTCAGCTCCTACAATGAGCAGTTCTTC. Combining the CDR3 with reference TRBV19 and TRBJ2-1 gives the whole variable domain DGGITQSPKYLFRKEGQNVTLSCEQNLNHDAMYWYRQDPGQGLRLIYYSQIVNDFQKGDIAEGYSVSREKKESFPLTVTSAQKNPTAFYLCAGGALSSYNEQFFGPGTRLTVL.

The V call is TRBV5-1, the J call TRBJ2-7, with 12 bases lining up with TRBD1. The CDR3 is 15 amino acids. Germline loops: CDR1 SGHRS, CDR2 YFSETQ. The ends lost 4 bases at V and 6 bases at J; junction bases unmatched: 8. In DNA form, the CDR3 reads TGCGCCAGCAGCAGACCGGGACAGGGGGCACCCGAGCAGTACTTC. Amino acid sequence: CASSRPGQGAPEQYF. The variable domain in full, with the rest retrieved from reference TRBV5-1 and TRBJ2-7, is KAGVTQTPRYLIKTRGQQVTLSCSPISGHRSVSWYQQTPGQGLQFLFEYFSETQRNKGNFPGRFSGRQFSNSRSEMNVSTLELGDSALYLCASSRPGQGAPEQYFGPGTRLTVT.

The chain links TRBV19 to TRBJ2-2; 7 bases map to TRBD1. The V gene's germline CDR1 is LNHDA and CDR2 SQIVND (reference sequence). This CDR3 spans 15 amino acids. Trimming at V came to 1 base and at J to 6 bases, leaving 5 bases not matched to a gene. CDR3: CASSIARTGPGELFF. Written as DNA, the CDR3 is TGTGCCAGTAGTATAGCTCGGACAGGTCCCGGGGAGCTGTTTTTT.

This rearrangement joins TRBV5-1 to TRBJ2-2; weak D call: TRBD2 (6 bases). Germline V gene data show CDR1 as SGHRS and CDR2 as YFSETQ. V lost 2 bases to trimming and J lost 7 bases, with 12 bases between them. This CDR3 region has 14 residues. CDR3: CASSLGGANGELFF. The DNA of the CDR3 is TGCGCCAGCAGCTTAGGAGGGGCTAACGGGGAGCTGTTTTTT.

V usage is TRBV27 and J usage is TRBJ1-2, with no clear D. The CDR3 covers 13 residues. Germline loops: CDR1 MNHEY, CDR2 SMNVEV (reference sequence). The germline V and J ends were trimmed by 6 bases and 0 bases, with 8 bases remaining between them. The CDR3 nucleotides are TGTGCCAGCAGGGGCACCGCTAACTATGGCTACACCTTC. Protein: CASRGTANYGYTF.

The chain couples TRBV10-3 to TRBJ1-3; 8 positions match TRBD1. Trimming at V came to 10 bases and at J to 0 bases, leaving 5 bases not matched to a gene. This CDR3 region has 14 residues. The V gene's germline CDR1 is ENHRY and CDR2 SYGVKD. The CDR3 loop reads CATTGGGSGNTIYF. The CDR3 nucleotides read TGTGCCACCACAGGGGGAGGCTCTGGAAACACCATATATTTT.

The genes are TRBV9 and TRBJ2-5, with D maybe TRBD2 (6 bases). The CDR3 has 12 residues. The germline V gene encodes CDR1 SGDLS and CDR2 YYNGEE. Trimming took off 7 bases at V and 7 bases at J, with 14 bases between the two ends. CDR3 in amino acids: CASGSEGGTQYF. The DNA of the CDR3 is TGTGCCAGCGGTAGTGAGGGAGGGACCCAGTACTTC.

V gene TRBV4-1 combines with J gene TRBJ1-1, with TRBD1 as a possible D gene (6 bases). The V gene lost 3 bases and the J gene lost 4 bases, with 12 bases spanning the gap. Germline lookup yields CDR1 MGHRA and CDR2 YSYEKL. This CDR3 is 14 amino acids long. The CDR3 DNA reads TGCGCCAGCAGCCATACAGGGTTCGGCACTGAAGCTTTCTTT. Amino acids: CASSHTGFGTEAFF.

V and J are TRBV7-7 and TRBJ2-5, with D possibly being TRBD2 (7 bases). From germline, CDR1 is SSHAT and CDR2 FNYEAQ (reference sequence). This CDR3 region has 13 residues. Deletions cut 4 bases from V and 4 bases from J, with 10 bases between. The CDR3 sequence: CASSSRGGETQYF. The CDR3 nucleotides read TGTGCCAGCAGCTCGAGGGGGGGAGAGACCCAGTACTTC.

The chain uses TRBV6-1 and TRBJ2-1, with TRBD1 as a possible D gene (5 bases). Trimming took 6 bases from V and 8 from J, leaving 14 bases between them. CDR3 size: 13 residues. CDR1 is MNHNS and CDR2 is SASEGT in the germline V gene. The CDR3 loop is CASRLAGWDEQFF. CDR3 sequence (DNA): TGTGCCAGCAGGCTTGCAGGGTGGGATGAGCAGTTCTTC.

V usage is TRBV25-1 and J usage is TRBJ2-3, with D perhaps matching TRBD2 (6 bases). The CDR3 is 16 amino acids. Between the trimmed V and J ends, which lost 1 base and 6 bases, there was a span of 17 bases. Germline V gene sequence: CDR1 MGHDK, CDR2 SYGVNS. Here the CDR3 DNA reads TGTGCCAGCAGTGAATTGTGGTCGGGAGAAGACGATACGCAGTATTTT. It is translated as CASSELWSGEDDTQYF.

The chain uses TRBV19 and TRBJ2-1, with D tentatively TRBD2 (5 bases). Trimming cost V 3 bases and J 3 bases, with 12 bases left between them. From germline, CDR1 is LNHDA and CDR2 SQIVND (reference sequence). The CDR3 contains 15 residues. The CDR3 DNA reads as TGTGCCAGTAGTATGGCTAGCAAGTTCTACAATGAGCAGTTCTTC. Amino acid sequence: CASSMASKFYNEQFF.

This clone was counted only a few times. V gene TRBV27 combines with J gene TRBJ1-5, with TRBD1 as a possible D gene (6 bases). V was cut by 2 bases and J by 2 bases, with 10 bases left in between. Germline V gene sequence: CDR1 MNHEY, CDR2 SMNVEV (reference sequence). This CDR3 has 15 residues. CDR3 nucleotide sequence: TGTGCCAGCAGTTTAGGGGGGGCTGGCAATCAGCCCCAGCATTTT. This sequence encodes CASSLGGAGNQPQHF.

The chain joins TRBV6-5 to TRBJ2-7, with 9 bases lining up with TRBD2. Trimming removed 5 bases from V and 2 bases from J; junction bases left unmatched: 4. Germline lookup yields CDR1 MNHEY and CDR2 SVGAGI. The length of the CDR3 is 14 residues. CDR3 nucleotides: TGTGCCAGCAGTCCCACTAGCGGGCCCTACGAGCAGTACTTC. It yields the protein CASSPTSGPYEQYF.

The chain has TRBV6-5 and TRBJ2-1; TRBD1 is a possible D gene (6 bases). V lost 6 bases and J lost 10, with 13 bases in between. Germline loops: CDR1 MNHEY, CDR2 SVGAGI. The CDR3 contains 12 residues. The CDR3 region is CASSRNRAEQFF. The CDR3 DNA reads as TGTGCCAGCAGCCGTAACAGGGCCGAGCAGTTCTTC.

The V and J genes are TRBV7-2 and TRBJ1-4, with 11 positions matching TRBD1. The V segment lost 3 bases and the J segment 8 bases; nucleotides outside the gene matches: 5. The CDR3 covers 15 residues. Germline lookup yields CDR1 SGHTA and CDR2 FQGNSA. CDR3 sequence: CASSFTGTGGEKLFF. In nucleotides, the CDR3 is TGTGCCAGCAGCTTTACCGGGACAGGGGGGGAAAAACTGTTTTTT.

This chain uses TRBV7-2 with TRBJ2-3, with 7 positions matching TRBD1. With V trimmed by 5 bases and J by 0 bases, 5 bases remained unmatched. Germline CDR1 reads SGHTA; CDR2 reads FQGNSA. The CDR3 consists of 15 residues. The CDR3 reads CASSVQGSSTDTQYF. The DNA for the CDR3 is TGTGCCAGCAGCGTACAGGGGTCTAGCACAGATACGCAGTATTTT.

The chain couples TRBV6-6 to TRBJ1-2; 8 positions match TRBD1. CDR3 length equals 15 residues. In germline, CDR1 is MNHNY, CDR2 SVGAGI (reference sequence). V shed 5 bases and J 5 bases; nucleotides not matched to a gene: 10. Written as DNA, the CDR3 is TGTGCCAGCAGTGACCGGACAGGGAGTAGGTATGGCTACACCTTC. This translates into CASSDRTGSRYGYTF.

This sequence joins TRBV5-1 and TRBJ2-5, with D perhaps TRBD1 (6 bases). The V gene lost 0 bases and the J gene lost 5 bases, with 11 bases spanning the gap. The CDR3 is made up of 14 amino acids. From germline, CDR1 is SGHRS and CDR2 YFSETQ. The DNA of the CDR3 is TGCGCCAGCAGCTTGGTGCAGGGGCGGGAGACCCAGTACTTC. It is translated as CASSLVQGRETQYF.

Only one count was recorded for this clone. The rearrangement joins TRBV11-2 to TRBJ2-1; 9 bases fit TRBD1. Trimming at V came to 5 bases and at J to 4 bases, leaving 9 bases not matched to a gene. The germline V gene has CDR1 SGHAT and CDR2 FQNNGV. The CDR3 consists of 16 residues. CDR3 amino acids: CASSPPGTGSYNEQFF. The CDR3 bases are TGTGCCAGCAGCCCCCCCGGGACAGGGAGTTACAATGAGCAGTTCTTC.

This clone appeared a single time. The gene calls are TRBV2 and TRBJ1-5, with 8 positions matching TRBD1. Trimming removed 6 bases from V and 0 bases from J; junction bases left unmatched: 7. The CDR3 has 16 amino acids. Germline V gene sequence: CDR1 SNHLY, CDR2 FYNNEI. The CDR3 DNA reads TGTGCCAGCAGCGTCCAGGGGGCCGATAGCAATCAGCCCCAGCATTTT. It is translated as CASSVQGADSNQPQHF.

CDR3 region: CASSQLSSYEQYF. In DNA form, the CDR3 reads TGTGCCAGCAGCCAATTGTCTTCCTACGAGCAGTACTTC. This chain uses TRBV4-2 with TRBJ2-7, with no clear D. From germline, CDR1 is LGHNA and CDR2 YNFKEQ. The CDR3 sequence is 13 residues long. V lost 2 bases, J lost 1 base, and 6 bases lay in between.